What follows are 7 T cell receptor beta chains derived from one specimen sequenced in a study of blood T cell repertoires in COVID-19 (dated by TCRdb to 2020 to 2021). The method behind the library was the immunoSEQ multiplex PCR assay. The table comes from immuneACCESS by way of TCRdb, which keeps in-frame sequences with V and J called. Part of the clones is missing from these tables; in studies checked, under half for an unresolved V gene and the rest for unknown reasons. The sample table records 110,000 to 150,000 clones; approximately 90% of these occur just once. About 3.2% of the sample goes to the ten largest clones. The sample was peripheral blood. These TCRs come from a man aged 60-69 years with active or convalescent COVID-19.

This chain links TRBV3-1 (or the pseudogene TRBV3-2) with TRBJ1-1; TRBD1 matches 8 bases. Losses at the gene ends were 4 bases for V and 4 bases for J; bases not matched to a gene: 17. This CDR3 region has 18 residues. From germline, CDR1 is LGHDT and CDR2 YNNKEL (reference sequence). CDR3 region: CASSRQTGGKGESTEAFF. The CDR3 bases are TGTGCCAGCAGCCGCCAAACAGGGGGAAAGGGAGAGAGCACTGAAGCTTTCTTT.

The V call is TRBV25-1, the J call TRBJ1-1, with TRBD1 matching 7 bases. The V gene end was trimmed by 10 bases and the J gene end by 1 base; junction bases not matched to a gene: 12. The CDR3 sequence is 15 residues long. Looked up from germline, CDR1 is MGHDK and CDR2 is SYGVNS. CDR3 coding DNA: TGTGCCACCAAGACGGGACAGTCGGGGAACACTGAAGCTTTCTTT. It encodes CATKTGQSGNTEAFF.

The chain is built from TRBV20-1 and TRBJ1-5; D is undetermined. The V gene lost 3 bases and the J gene lost 1 base, with 13 bases spanning the gap. This CDR3 is built from 15 residues. Germline V CDR1 and CDR2: DFQATT, SNEGSKA (reference sequence). CDR3 sequence reads: CSASPSGQSNQPQHF. CDR3 sequence (DNA): TGCAGTGCTAGTCCCTCTGGGCAGAGCAATCAGCCCCAGCATTTT.

This chain joins TRBV24-1 and TRBJ2-3, with D possibly being TRBD1 (7 bases). From germline, CDR1 is KGHDR and CDR2 SFDVKD. Deletions cut 2 bases from V and 2 bases from J, with 13 bases between. CDR3 length: 16 amino acids. CDR3 sequence: CATSDWSGGTTDTQYF. CDR3 in DNA: TGTGCCACCAGTGATTGGTCAGGGGGGACCACAGATACGCAGTATTTT.

The rearrangement uses TRBV7-6 and TRBJ2-3; a possible D gene is TRBD2 (6 bases). In germline, CDR1 is SGHVS, CDR2 FNYEAQ. CDR3 length: 13 amino acids. Trimming removed 6 bases from V and 4 bases from J, with 11 bases in between. Here the CDR3 DNA reads TGTGCCAGCAGTCCCCCGGGGGCAGATACGCAGTATTTT. It is translated as CASSPPGADTQYF.

The V and J genes are TRBV28 and TRBJ1-2; a weak D match, TRBD1 (5 bases). V was trimmed by 2 bases and J by 2 bases, leaving 12 bases between them. The germline V gene has CDR1 MDHEN and CDR2 SYDVKM. The CDR3 spans 15 residues. This CDR3 reads CASSLTPPGNYGYTF. As DNA, the CDR3 is TGTGCCAGCAGTTTAACCCCCCCAGGGAACTATGGCTACACCTTC.

V gene TRBV6-1 combines with J gene TRBJ2-1; TRBD2 matches 7 bases. Unmatched junction bases numbered 3, after V lost 1 base and J lost 9 bases. The CDR3 consists of 13 residues. CDR1 and CDR2 (germline): MNHNS, SASEGT. The chain's CDR3 is CASSEERGGEQFF. The CDR3 DNA follows: TGTGCCAGCAGTGAAGAGCGGGGTGGTGAGCAGTTCTTC.